This T cell receptor (beta chain) was sequenced in a study of shared clonotypes between healthy human individuals. Libraries were prepared by immunoSEQ multiplex PCR; TCRdb keeps only in-frame clonotypes and omits some of them. The sample contains around 83,000 clones, roughly three fifths of which appear only once. CDR1 is SQVTM and CDR2 is ANQGSEA in the germline V gene. V was shortened by 1 base and J by 2 bases, with 12 bases between the two germline ends. This CDR3 contains 15 residues. This receptor was taken from a man under 40 in good health. The sample comprised memory CD8+ T cells sorted from blood. Indicated subset: CD45RO+ cells pooled with CCR7-negative TemRA cells. This chain uses TRBV29-1 with TRBJ2-1; D remains ambiguous. CDR3 residues: CSVEGALSPYNEQFF. The DNA of the CDR3 is TGCAGCGTTGAAGGGGCCCTGAGTCCCTACAATGAGCAGTTCTTC.